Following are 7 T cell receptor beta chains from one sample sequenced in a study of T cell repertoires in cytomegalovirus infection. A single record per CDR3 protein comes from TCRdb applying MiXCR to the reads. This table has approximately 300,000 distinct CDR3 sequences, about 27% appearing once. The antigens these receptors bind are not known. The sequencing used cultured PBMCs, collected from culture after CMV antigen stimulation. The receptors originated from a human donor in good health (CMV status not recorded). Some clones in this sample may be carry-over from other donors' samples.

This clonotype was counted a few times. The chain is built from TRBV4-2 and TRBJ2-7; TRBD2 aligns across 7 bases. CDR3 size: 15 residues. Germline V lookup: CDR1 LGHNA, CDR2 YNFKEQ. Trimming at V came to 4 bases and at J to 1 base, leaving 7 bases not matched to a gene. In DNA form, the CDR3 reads TGTGCCAGCAGCCGGGGGGGTCTCTCATCCTACGAGCAGTACTTC. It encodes CASSRGGLSSYEQYF.

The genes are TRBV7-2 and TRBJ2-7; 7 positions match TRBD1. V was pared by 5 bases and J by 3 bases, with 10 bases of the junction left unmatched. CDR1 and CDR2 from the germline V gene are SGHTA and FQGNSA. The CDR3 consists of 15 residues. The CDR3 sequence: CASSPDRHSLYEQYF. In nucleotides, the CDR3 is TGTGCCAGCAGCCCGGACAGGCACTCCCTCTACGAGCAGTACTTC.

CDR3 sequence (DNA): TGTGCCAGCAGCTTGCGGGGGTCGGGACCCCAAAACCCCCAGGGCAATGAGCAGTTCTTC. It is translated as CASSLRGSGPQNPQGNEQFF. The chain combines TRBV11-2 with TRBJ2-1, with TRBD2 matching 7 bases. The CDR3 loop spans 20 amino acids. V shed 3 bases, J shed 6 bases, and the junction held 23 bases outside the gene matches. The germline V gene has CDR1 SGHAT and CDR2 FQNNGV.

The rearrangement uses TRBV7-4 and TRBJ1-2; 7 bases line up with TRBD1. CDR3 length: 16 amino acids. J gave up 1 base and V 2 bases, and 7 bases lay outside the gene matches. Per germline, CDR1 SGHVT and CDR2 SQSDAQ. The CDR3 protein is CASSLLGGQLNYGYTF. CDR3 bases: TGTGCCAGCAGCTTACTCGGGGGACAGCTTAACTATGGCTACACCTTC.

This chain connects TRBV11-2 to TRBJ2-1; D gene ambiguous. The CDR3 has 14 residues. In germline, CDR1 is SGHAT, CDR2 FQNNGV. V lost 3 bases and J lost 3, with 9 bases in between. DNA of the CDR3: TGTGCCAGCAGCTTCCGTGGCCTCTACAATGAGCAGTTCTTC. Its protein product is CASSFRGLYNEQFF.

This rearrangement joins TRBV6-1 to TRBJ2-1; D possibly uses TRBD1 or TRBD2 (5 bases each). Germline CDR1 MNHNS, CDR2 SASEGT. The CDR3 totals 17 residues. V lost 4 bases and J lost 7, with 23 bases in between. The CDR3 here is CASSARRFELRGNEQFF. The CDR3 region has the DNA TGTGCCAGCAGTGCAAGGAGGTTTGAACTGAGGGGAAATGAGCAGTTCTTC.

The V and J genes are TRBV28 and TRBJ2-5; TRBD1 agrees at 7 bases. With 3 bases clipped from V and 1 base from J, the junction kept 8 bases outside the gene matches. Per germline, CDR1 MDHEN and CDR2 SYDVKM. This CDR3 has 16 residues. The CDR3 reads CASSFKSSGGQETQYF. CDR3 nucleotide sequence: TGTGCCAGCAGTTTCAAGTCGTCAGGGGGCCAAGAGACCCAGTACTTC.